The rows below give T cell receptor beta chains drawn from one sample of a study of post-analysis software for immune sequencing data. Using its own MiXCR run on the PCR reads, TCRdb lists one record per CDR3 protein. The sample shows about 150,000 distinct CDR3 sequences, 30% of them seen only once. Input material: blood. These receptors were obtained from a girl aged 10-17 years with multiple sclerosis. The CDR3 runs from the conserved cysteine through the conserved F or W. Each record gives: J gene, D gene, V gene, clone size, CDR3 protein, CDR3 DNA. A D gene is named only where the DNA matches it firmly. Some rows mark clone size as missing; the rest say once, few, many or name a class of expanded clone.

>TRBJ1-6|TRBD1|TRBV28|.
CASSPWDREASPLHF
TGTGCCAGCAGTCCTTGGGACAGGGAGGCTTCACCCCTCCACTTT
>TRBJ1-1|.|TRBV20-1|.
CSASPGTLSTKAFF
TGCAGTGCTAGTCCGGGGACCTTATCGACTAAAGCTTTCTTT
>TRBJ1-1|.|TRBV20-1|.
CSARDYGGNTEAFF
TGCAGTGCTAGAGATTACGGGGGGAACACTGAAGCTTTCTTT
>TRBJ2-5|TRBD1|TRBV11-2|many
CASSSEDRPLETQYF
TGTGCCAGCAGCTCCGAGGACAGGCCCCTAGAGACCCAGTACTTC
>TRBJ1-2|.|TRBV5-1|.
CASSDAGTQGGYGYTF
TGCGCCAGCAGCGACGCCGGGACACAGGGAGGCTATGGCTACACCTTC
>TRBJ1-5|.|TRBV4-2|once
CASSQDGYQPQHF
TGTGCCAGCAGCCAAGATGGGTATCAGCCCCAGCATTTT
>TRBJ2-7|.|TRBV3-1|few
CASSQEMRTGHEQYF
TGTGCCAGCAGCCAAGAAATGAGGACCGGCCACGAGCAGTACTTC
>TRBJ2-1|.|TRBV24-1|.
CATSDPTRLASNEQFF
TGTGCCACCAGTGACCCCACCCGGCTAGCTAGTAATGAGCAGTTCTTC
>TRBJ2-3|.|TRBV28|many
CASRAADTQYF
TGTGCCAGCAGGGCGGCGGATACGCAGTATTTT
>TRBJ1-2|TRBD1|TRBV6-4|many
CASSPGPGQAYGYTF
TGTGCCAGCAGTCCAGGGCCGGGACAGGCCTATGGCTACACCTTC
>TRBJ1-2|.|TRBV5-6|many
CASSRPARQAHYGYTF
TGTGCCAGCAGCCGTCCGGCTCGACAGGCGCACTATGGCTACACCTTC
>TRBJ1-5|.|TRBV10-3|many
CATSIGNQPQHF
TGTGCCACCTCCATTGGGAATCAGCCCCAGCATTTT
>TRBJ2-3|TRBD2|TRBV15|.
CATRRGSADTQYF
TGTGCCACCAGGCGCGGGAGCGCAGATACGCAGTATTTT
>TRBJ2-7|TRBD2|TRBV10-2|few
CASTEGTSGKSYEQYF
TGCGCCAGCACTGAGGGGACTAGCGGGAAGTCCTACGAGCAGTACTTC
>TRBJ2-7|TRBD2|TRBV20-1|.
CSARDTRAGVSCEQYF
TGCAGTGCTAGAGATACCCGAGCGGGGGTCTCCTGCGAGCAGTACTTC
>TRBJ2-3|.|TRBV20-1|many
CSARDRSETDTQYF
TGCAGTGCTAGAGATCGGAGTGAGACAGATACGCAGTATTTT
>TRBJ1-2|TRBD1|TRBV7-9|few
CASSFRDRVHGYTF
TGTGCCAGCAGCTTCCGGGACAGGGTACATGGCTACACCTTC
>TRBJ1-2|.|TRBV27|few
CASSPGRVEGYTF
TGTGCCAGCAGTCCGGGGAGGGTTGAAGGCTACACCTTC
>TRBJ2-5|TRBD2|TRBV11-2|.
CASSPAGGPGETQYF
TGTGCCAGCAGCCCAGCGGGAGGGCCGGGTGAGACCCAGTACTTC
>TRBJ2-7|TRBD2|TRBV11-2|many
CASSSGTSVFHEQYF
TGTGCCAGCAGCTCCGGGACTAGCGTGTTCCACGAGCAGTACTTC
>TRBJ2-4|.|TRBV10-3|many
CAIGSAAEGNIQYF
TGTGCCATCGGGTCCGCCGCGGAGGGAAACATTCAGTACTTC
>TRBJ2-3|.|TRBV29-1|many
CSVVKISADPSTDTQYF
TGCAGCGTTGTGAAAATTTCGGCGGACCCCAGCACAGATACGCAGTATTTT
>TRBJ2-7|.|TRBV27|.
CASSLMGYGGRGYEQYF
TGTGCCAGCAGTTTAATGGGGTATGGGGGCAGAGGCTACGAGCAGTACTTC
>TRBJ2-7|.|TRBV6-5|.
CASSYRGAYEQYF
TGTGCCAGCAGTTACCGGGGTGCCTACGAGCAGTACTTC
>TRBJ2-2|TRBD1|TRBV19|.
CATRDRELLMDTGELFF
TGTGCCACCCGGGACAGGGAATTGCTTATGGACACCGGGGAGCTGTTTTTT
>TRBJ2-5|TRBD2|TRBV9|many
CASSVGLAGGEETQYF
TGTGCCAGCAGCGTAGGGCTAGCGGGAGGGGAGGAGACCCAGTACTTC
>TRBJ2-1|.|TRBV12-3/TRBV12-4|.
CASSFEGVEERFF
TGTGCCAGCAGTTTCGAGGGAGTGGAGGAGCGGTTCTTC
>TRBJ1-1|TRBD1|TRBV20-1|few
CSVPPSVQGRAFF
TGCAGTGTTCCCCCAAGCGTACAGGGGCGAGCTTTCTTT
>TRBJ2-5|TRBD2|TRBV12-3/TRBV12-4|many
CASSLSAGGLKETQYF
TGTGCCAGCAGTTTATCGGCGGGAGGGCTAAAAGAGACCCAGTACTTC
>TRBJ2-3|TRBD1|TRBV7-2|many
CASSLTAGGPDTQYF
TGTGCCAGCAGCTTAACGGCAGGGGGTCCGGATACGCAGTATTTT
>TRBJ1-1|.|TRBV12-3/TRBV12-4|.
CASSLKVRKTVNTEAFF
TGTGCCAGCAGTCTAAAGGTCAGGAAGACGGTTAACACTGAAGCTTTCTTT
>TRBJ2-1|TRBD2|TRBV29-1|few
CGVDASGAVLSSYNEQFF
TGCGGCGTTGATGCTAGCGGAGCCGTCTTGAGCTCCTACAATGAGCAGTTCTTC
>TRBJ1-2|TRBD1|TRBV29-1|many
CSVQGQGAGGYTF
TGCAGCGTCCAGGGACAGGGGGCCGGTGGCTACACCTTC
>TRBJ2-1|.|TRBV5-1|few
CASSPRPPFDEQFF
TGCGCCAGCAGCCCCAGACCGCCCTTCGATGAGCAGTTCTTC
>TRBJ2-1|.|TRBV7-7|many
CASSLAGLNNEQFF
TGTGCCAGCAGCTTAGCTGGACTCAACAATGAGCAGTTCTTC
>TRBJ2-4|TRBD2|TRBV5-1|many
CASSYGLAGGPGNIQYF
TGCGCCAGCAGCTATGGACTAGCGGGAGGGCCGGGGAACATTCAGTACTTC
>TRBJ2-3|.|TRBV5-1|.
CASSLQGDDTQYF
TGCGCCAGCAGCTTACAGGGTGACGATACGCAGTATTTT
>TRBJ2-5|.|TRBV4-2|many
CASSQDQGFQETQYF
TGTGCCAGCAGCCAAGACCAGGGCTTCCAAGAGACCCAGTACTTC
>TRBJ2-7|.|TRBV5-1|many
CASTPGGNYEQYF
TGCGCCAGTACGCCGGGGGGCAACTACGAGCAGTACTTC